This paragraph covers one T cell receptor beta chain sequence. The CDR3 contains 12 residues. Trimming removed 11 bases from V and 8 bases from J, with 15 bases in between. The germline V gene encodes CDR1 ENHRY and CDR2 SYGVKD. The data are from a study of blood T cell repertoires in COVID-19. Study details: The cDNA or gDNA used as material had been derived from T cells, B-cell-depleted T cells, or PBMCs.

The table came from immunoSEQ multiplex PCR; TCRdb's copy has only in-frame clones and leaves some out. The table lists approximately 290,000 clones, about 89% of them singletons, with around 0.84% in the top ten. The genes are TRBV10-3 and TRBJ2-2; D uncertain. This clonotype was sampled from a young man with acute or convalescent COVID-19. The sequenced material came from peripheral blood. The CDR3, as DNA: TGTGCCCATCGGGTCCTAGGAGGGGAGCTGTTTTTT. This codes for CAHRVLGGELFF.